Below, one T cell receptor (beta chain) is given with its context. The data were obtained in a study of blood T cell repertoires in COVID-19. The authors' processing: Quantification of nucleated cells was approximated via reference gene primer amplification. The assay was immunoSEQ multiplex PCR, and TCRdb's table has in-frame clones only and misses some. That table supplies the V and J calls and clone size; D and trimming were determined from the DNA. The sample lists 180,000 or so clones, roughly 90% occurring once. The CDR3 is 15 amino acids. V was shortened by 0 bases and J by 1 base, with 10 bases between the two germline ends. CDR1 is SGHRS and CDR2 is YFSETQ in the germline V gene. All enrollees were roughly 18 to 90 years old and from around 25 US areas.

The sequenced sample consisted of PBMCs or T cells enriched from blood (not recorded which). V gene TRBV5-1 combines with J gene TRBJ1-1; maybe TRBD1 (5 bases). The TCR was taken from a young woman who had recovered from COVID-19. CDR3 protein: CASSLGYGGNTEAFF. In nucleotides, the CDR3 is TGCGCCAGCAGCTTGGGGTACGGGGGGAACACTGAAGCTTTCTTT.